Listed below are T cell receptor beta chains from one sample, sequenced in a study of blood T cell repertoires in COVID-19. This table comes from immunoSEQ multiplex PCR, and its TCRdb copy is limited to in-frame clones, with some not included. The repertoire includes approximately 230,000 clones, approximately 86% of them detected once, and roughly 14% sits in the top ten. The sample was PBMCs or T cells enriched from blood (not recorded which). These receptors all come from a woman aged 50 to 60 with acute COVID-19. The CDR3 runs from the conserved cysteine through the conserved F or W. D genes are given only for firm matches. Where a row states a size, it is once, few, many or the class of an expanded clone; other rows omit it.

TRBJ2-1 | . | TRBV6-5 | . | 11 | TGTGCCAGCAGGCTAGGATTTGAGCAGTTCTTC | CASRLGFEQFF
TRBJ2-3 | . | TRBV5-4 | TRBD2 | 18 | TGTGCCAGCAGCTTGGGATATGGGGGGGGTTCGGGACTGGGTACGCAGTATTTT | CASSLGYGGGSGLGTQYF
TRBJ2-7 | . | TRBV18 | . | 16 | TGTGCCAGCTCACCACCGGTCTGGTACAGGCCCTACGAGCAGTACTTC | CASSPPVWYRPYEQYF
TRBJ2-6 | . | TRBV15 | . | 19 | TGTGCCACCAGCAGAGACCCGGGACAATTGTTCTCTGGGGCCAACGTCCTGACTTTC | CATSRDPGQLFSGANVLTF
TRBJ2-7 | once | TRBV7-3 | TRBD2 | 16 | TGTGCCAGCAGCCCCCAGGGAGGGACCAGACCCTACGAGCAGTACTTC | CASSPQGGTRPYEQYF
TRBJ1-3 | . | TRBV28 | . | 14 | TGTGCCAGCAGTCCCGGGGGGAGGAGAAACACCATATATTTT | CASSPGGRRNTIYF
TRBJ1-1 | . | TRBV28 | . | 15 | TGTGCCAGCAGCCTGAGGACAGTGACGAGCACTGAAGCTTTCTTT | CASSLRTVTSTEAFF
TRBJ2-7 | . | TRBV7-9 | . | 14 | TGTGCCAGCAGCTTAGGGGTCGAGGCCGGCGAGCAGTACTTC | CASSLGVEAGEQYF
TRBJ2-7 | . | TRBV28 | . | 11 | TGTGCCAGCTTTGCGGGCTACGAGCAGTACTTC | CASFAGYEQYF
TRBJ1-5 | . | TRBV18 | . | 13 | TGTGCCAGCTCACCAAGCAGCAATCAGCCCCAGCATTTT | CASSPSSNQPQHF
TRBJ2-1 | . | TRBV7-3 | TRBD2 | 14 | TGTGCCAGCAGCACTTATAGCGGGACCAATGAGCAGTTCTTC | CASSTYSGTNEQFF
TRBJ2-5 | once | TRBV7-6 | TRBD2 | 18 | TGTGCCAGCAGCTTAGACTCCGGGACTAGCGGGAGCGGAGAGACCCAGTACTTC | CASSLDSGTSGSGETQYF
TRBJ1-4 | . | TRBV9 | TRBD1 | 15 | TGTGCCAGCAGCGCGACAGGGGGCTACACGGAAAAACTGTTTTTT | CASSATGGYTEKLFF
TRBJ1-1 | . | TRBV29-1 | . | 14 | TGCAGCGTTGTAGGGAGCCTCATGAACACTGAAGCTTTCTTT | CSVVGSLMNTEAFF
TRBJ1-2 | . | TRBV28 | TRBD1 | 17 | TGTGCCAGCACCGTAGGACAGGGGAAAAACTCGGGGGATGGCTACACCTTC | CASTVGQGKNSGDGYTF
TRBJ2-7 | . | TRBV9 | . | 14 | TGTGCCAGCAGCGTAGGCGGAGGGGCCTACGAGCAGTACTTC | CASSVGGGAYEQYF
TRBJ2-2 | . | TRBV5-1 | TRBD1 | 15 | TGCGCCAGCAGCTGGGGACAGGCCAACACCGGGGAGCTGTTTTTT | CASSWGQANTGELFF
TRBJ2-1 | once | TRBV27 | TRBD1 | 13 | TGTGCCAGCGGGACAGTGGGATTCCATGAGCAGTTCTTC | CASGTVGFHEQFF
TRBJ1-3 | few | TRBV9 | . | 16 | TGTGCCAGCATTCGTGGCAGTCGTTTATCTGGAAACACCATATATTTT | CASIRGSRLSGNTIYF
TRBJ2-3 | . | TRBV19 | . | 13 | TGTGCCAGTAGTATAGCGGGAGCAGATACGCAGTATTTT | CASSIAGADTQYF
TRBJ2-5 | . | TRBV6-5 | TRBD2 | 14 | TGTGCCAGCAGCTTAGCGGGAGGGCAAGAGACCCAGTACTTC | CASSLAGGQETQYF
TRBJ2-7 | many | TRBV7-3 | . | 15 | TGTGCCAGCAGCTCATACACCATTGGGCCCTACGAGCAGTACTTC | CASSSYTIGPYEQYF
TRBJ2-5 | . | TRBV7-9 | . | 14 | TGTGCCAGCAGCTCCCCGACTAGCCAAGAGACCCAGTACTTC | CASSSPTSQETQYF
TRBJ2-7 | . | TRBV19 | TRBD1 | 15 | TGTGCCAGTAGTCCCTCAGGACAGGGGGGCTACGAGCAGTACTTC | CASSPSGQGGYEQYF
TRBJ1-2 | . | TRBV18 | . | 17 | TGTGCCAGCTCACCACCTAACAGGAGAGAGAGTAACTATGGCTACACCTTC | CASSPPNRRESNYGYTF
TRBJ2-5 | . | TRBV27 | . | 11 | TGTGCCAGCAGTTTCGAAGAGACCCAGTACTTC | CASSFEETQYF
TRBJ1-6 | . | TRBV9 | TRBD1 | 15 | TGTGCCAGCAGCGTAGGGGGACAGGTGCATTCACCCCTCCACTTT | CASSVGGQVHSPLHF
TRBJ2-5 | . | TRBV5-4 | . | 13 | TGTGCCAGCAGCTTGGGACTACAAGAGACCCAGTACTTC | CASSLGLQETQYF
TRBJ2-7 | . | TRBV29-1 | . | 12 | TGCAGCGGTGGCCTACCGGGAAACGAGCAGTACTTC | CSGGLPGNEQYF
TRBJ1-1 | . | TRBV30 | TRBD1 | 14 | TGTGCCTGGACCTCCTGGACAGGGGGCTCTGAAGCTTTCTTT | CAWTSWTGGSEAFF
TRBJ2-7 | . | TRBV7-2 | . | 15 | TGTGCCAGCAGCGAGAAGGCTAGCGAGGGCTACGAGCAGTACTTC | CASSEKASEGYEQYF
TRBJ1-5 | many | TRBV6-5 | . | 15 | TGTGCCAGCAGTTACTCGAGCGGGTCCAATCAGCCCCAGCATTTT | CASSYSSGSNQPQHF
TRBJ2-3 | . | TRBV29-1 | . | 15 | TGCAGCGCTGCCGAATACAGGCTTAACACAGATACGCAGTATTTT | CSAAEYRLNTDTQYF
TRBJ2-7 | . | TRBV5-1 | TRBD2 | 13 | TGCGCCAGCAGCCTTTCCCCGGGGGGCGAGCAGTACTTC | CASSLSPGGEQYF
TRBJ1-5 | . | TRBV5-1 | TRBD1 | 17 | TGCGCCAGCAGCCGGACAGGGGCGATTTTTAGCAATCAGCCCCAGCATTTT | CASSRTGAIFSNQPQHF
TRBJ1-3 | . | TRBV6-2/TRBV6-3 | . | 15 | TGTGCCAGCAGTTACGGAGATTTCTCTGGAAACACCATATATTTT | CASSYGDFSGNTIYF
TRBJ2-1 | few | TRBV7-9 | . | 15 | TGTGCCAGCAGCTCCGTTTTGGTCAGCGACAATGAGCAGTTCTTC | CASSSVLVSDNEQFF
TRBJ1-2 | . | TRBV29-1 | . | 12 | TGCAGCGTCGCAGGGTATAACTATGGCTACACCTTC | CSVAGYNYGYTF
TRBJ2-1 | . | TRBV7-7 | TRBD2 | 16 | TGTGCTAGCAGCTTAGGAGCGGGAGGGCCGGAGAATGAGCAGTTCTTC | CASSLGAGGPENEQFF
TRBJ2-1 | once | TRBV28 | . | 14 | TGTGCCACCGGGGTTCGGAGCTCCTACAATGAGCAGTTCTTC | CATGVRSSYNEQFF
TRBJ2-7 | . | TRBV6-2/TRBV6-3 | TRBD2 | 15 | TGTGCCAGCAGTTACCTAGCGGGAGGGCCCTACGAGCAGTACTTC | CASSYLAGGPYEQYF
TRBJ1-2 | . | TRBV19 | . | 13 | TGTGCCAGTAGAGGGGATCGGGACTATGGCTACACCTTC | CASRGDRDYGYTF
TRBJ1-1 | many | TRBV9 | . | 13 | TGTGCCAGCAGTCCCCAGGGGCCCACTGAAGCTTTCTTT | CASSPQGPTEAFF
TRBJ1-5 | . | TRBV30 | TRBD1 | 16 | TGTGCCTGGAGTTATTATGACAGGGTCGGCAATCAGCCCCAGCATTTT | CAWSYYDRVGNQPQHF
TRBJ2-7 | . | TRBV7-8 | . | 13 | TGTGCCAGCAGCTTTGGGGGGAGATACGAGCAGTACTTC | CASSFGGRYEQYF
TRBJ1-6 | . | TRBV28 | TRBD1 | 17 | TGTGCCAGCAGCCTACTCGGACAGGGGAACTATAATTCACCCCTCCACTTT | CASSLLGQGNYNSPLHF
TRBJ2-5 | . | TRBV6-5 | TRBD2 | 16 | TGTGCCAGCAGTTCCCCCGAGACTAGCGTTGGCGAGACCCAGTACTTC | CASSSPETSVGETQYF
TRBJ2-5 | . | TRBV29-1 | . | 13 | TGCAGCGTTGAAGTCCAGTCCATGGAGACCCAGTACTTC | CSVEVQSMETQYF
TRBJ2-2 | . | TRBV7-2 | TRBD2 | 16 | TGTGCCAGCAGCCCAAGGAGCCTAGCGGGAGCCGGGGAGCTGTTTTTT | CASSPRSLAGAGELFF
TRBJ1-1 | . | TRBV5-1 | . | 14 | TGCGCCAGCAGCTTGGCCCCAGGTCAGGCTGAAGCTTTCTTT | CASSLAPGQAEAFF
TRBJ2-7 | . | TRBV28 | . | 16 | TGTGCCAGCAGTTTTGATTTAAGGGGCAGTTCCTACGAGCAGTACTTC | CASSFDLRGSSYEQYF
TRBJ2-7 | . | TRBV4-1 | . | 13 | TGCGCCAGCAGCGCTACAGGGTCCTACGAGCAGTACTTC | CASSATGSYEQYF
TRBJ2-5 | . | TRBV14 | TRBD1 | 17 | TGTGCCAGCAGCGCCGGATTGACAGGGGGGGGCCAAGAGACCCAGTACTTC | CASSAGLTGGGQETQYF
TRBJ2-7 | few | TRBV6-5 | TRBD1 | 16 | TGTGCCAGCAGTTACACGGGACAGGGGACTACCTACGAGCAGTACTTC | CASSYTGQGTTYEQYF
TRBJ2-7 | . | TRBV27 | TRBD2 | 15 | TGTGCCAGCACTCCTATGGGGGGGGTATCCTACGAGCAGTACTTC | CASTPMGGVSYEQYF
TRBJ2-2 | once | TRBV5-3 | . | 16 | TGTGCCAGAAGCTTCGGAGCGGAGGCGAACACCGGGGAGCTGTTTTTT | CARSFGAEANTGELFF